Below are 13 T cell receptor beta chains sequenced from a single sample in a study of T-cell reconstitution after alpha-beta-depleted transplantation in children. For TCRbeta, the library was prepared with unique molecular identifiers. TCRdb used MiXCR to reprocess the PCR reads, holding one entry per CDR3 protein. The table includes about 110,000 distinct CDR3 sequences, approximately 10% detected once. The sequencing used PBMCs from the stem cell graft donor, collected from the stem cell graft. The receptors stem from a human donor who donated a stem cell graft to a child with acute lymphoblastic leukemia.

This sequence joins TRBV5-1 and TRBJ2-1; 7 bases agree with TRBD2. Germline CDR1 SGHRS, CDR2 YFSETQ. V was clipped by 0 bases and J by 7 bases; unmatched bases: 4. The CDR3 contains 14 residues. The CDR3 reads CASSLGGGTNEQFF. The DNA of the CDR3 is TGCGCCAGCAGCTTGGGGGGAGGGACGAATGAGCAGTTCTTC.

The sample holds many counts of this clonotype. The gene calls are TRBV7-2 and TRBJ1-2; 7 bases map to TRBD1. V lost 1 base and J lost 2; bases outside the gene matches: 7. Germline loops: CDR1 SGHTA, CDR2 FQGNSA. The CDR3 is 16 residues long. This chain's CDR3 is CASSLGGQSGNYGYTF. As DNA, the CDR3 is TGTGCCAGCAGCTTAGGGGGACAGTCTGGGAACTATGGCTACACCTTC.

This clonotype was counted many times. This rearrangement joins TRBV5-1 to TRBJ1-5; 12 nucleotides agree with TRBD1. In germline, CDR1 is SGHRS, CDR2 YFSETQ. V dropped 4 bases and J dropped 1; count of bases not matched to a gene: 3. This CDR3 is 16 amino acids long. In DNA, the CDR3 is TGCGCCAGCAGCCCGGGACAGGGGGCGAGCAATCAGCCCCAGCATTTT. Its translation: CASSPGQGASNQPQHF.

This clonotype was seen ten or more times. This chain uses TRBV18 with TRBJ2-3, with TRBD1 matching 9 bases. In germline, CDR1 is KGHSH, CDR2 LQKENI. The CDR3 is 14 residues long. Trimming removed 10 bases from V and 4 bases from J; junction bases left unmatched: 9. The CDR3 sequence is CATVEDRGPDTQYF. The DNA for the CDR3 is TGTGCCACCGTGGAGGACAGGGGTCCAGATACGCAGTATTTT.

This clonotype was seen ten or more times. V is TRBV13 and J is TRBJ1-5; TRBD1 agrees at 8 bases. V was pared by 5 bases and J by 6 bases, with 3 bases of the junction left unmatched. Germline V gives CDR1 PRHDT, CDR2 FYEKMQ (reference sequence). There are 13 residues in the CDR3. In nucleotides, the CDR3 is TGTGCCAGCAGCGCCGGACAGGGTCAGCCCCAGCATTTT. Protein product: CASSAGQGQPQHF.

Notes on this clonotype: The junction departs from the called germline gene at one end, perhaps through a read error. V and J are TRBV20-1 and TRBJ2-7, with 9 positions matching TRBD2. CDR3 length: 17 residues. The germline V gene encodes CDR1 DFQATT and CDR2 SNEGSKA (reference sequence). CDR3 nucleotide sequence: TGCTGTGCTAGGGATTCGGTAGGCCTAGCGGGAAACTACGAGCAGTACTTC. It is translated as CCARDSVGLAGNYEQYF.

This clonotype showed up many times. This sequence joins TRBV9 and TRBJ2-7; D is unclear. This CDR3 spans 13 amino acids. Trimming left V 0 bases short and J 0 bases short, with 4 bases between. Germline-derived CDR1 and CDR2 are SGDLS and YYNGEE. The CDR3 DNA reads as TGTGCCAGCAGCGTAGAAGCCTCCTACGAGCAGTACTTC. Translation gives CASSVEASYEQYF.

This clonotype has a count of ten or more. The V gene is TRBV7-6, the J gene TRBJ2-7; 7 bases match TRBD2. Germline assignment: CDR1 SGHVS and CDR2 FNYEAQ. The CDR3 covers 17 residues. V trimming: 5 bases; J trimming: 0 bases; junction bases outside the gene matches: 13. CDR3 in DNA: TGTGCCAGCAGCCCAGACTCGTCTGGCGGGAGCTCCTACGAGCAGTACTTC. It yields the protein CASSPDSSGGSSYEQYF. The whole variable domain, filled in from reference TRBV7-6 and TRBJ2-7, reads GAGVSQSPRYKVTKRGQDVALRCDPISGHVSLYWYRQALGQGPEFLTYFNYEAQQDKSGLPNDRFSAERPEGSISTLTIQRTEQRDSAMYRCASSPDSSGGSSYEQYFGPGTRLTVT.

This clonotype was recorded at least ten times. The chain carries TRBV5-1 and TRBJ1-2, with a weak D call TRBD1 (6 bases). CDR1 and CDR2 (germline): SGHRS, YFSETQ. The length of the CDR3 is 14 residues. V lost 4 bases to trimming and J lost 4 bases, with 14 bases between them. The CDR3 protein is CASSPSGEVYGYTF. The CDR3 DNA is TGCGCCAGCAGCCCTTCAGGGGAGGTCTATGGCTACACCTTC. Looking up the rest from reference TRBV5-1 and TRBJ1-2 gives the full variable domain: KAGVTQTPRYLIKTRGQQVTLSCSPISGHRSVSWYQQTPGQGLQFLFEYFSETQRNKGNFPGRFSGRQFSNSRSEMNVSTLELGDSALYLCASSPSGEVYGYTFGSGTRLTVV.

This clonotype occurred many times. J is TRBJ1-2 and V is TRBV20-1; a weak D match, TRBD1 (5 bases). Per germline, CDR1 DFQATT and CDR2 SNEGSKA (reference sequence). CDR3 size: 15 residues. V was shortened by 5 bases and J by 2 bases, with 18 bases between the two germline ends. The CDR3 protein is CSAPPGQAPNYGYTF. Written as DNA, the CDR3 is TGCAGTGCTCCACCGGGGCAGGCCCCCAACTATGGCTACACCTTC.

This clonotype was recorded at least ten times. The chain has TRBV12-3 or TRBV12-4 and TRBJ2-1; 7 bases agree with TRBD2. V lost 8 bases, J lost 10 bases, and 20 bases stayed unmatched. This CDR3 has 16 amino acids. This CDR3 is CASGVPLALYGREQFF. The CDR3 DNA follows: TGTGCCAGCGGCGTTCCCCTCGCTTTATACGGGAGGGAGCAGTTCTTC.

This clonotype occurred many times. V and J are TRBV27 and TRBJ2-7, with 8 bases fitting TRBD2. V lost 5 bases and J lost 2; bases outside the gene matches: 5. The germline V gene has CDR1 MNHEY and CDR2 SMNVEV (reference sequence). This CDR3 contains 14 residues. CDR3 loop: CASSSGRGAYEQYF. As DNA, the CDR3 is TGTGCCAGCAGTAGCGGGAGAGGTGCCTACGAGCAGTACTTC.

This clonotype showed up many times. The chain joins TRBV7-9 to TRBJ2-7, with 8 bases matching TRBD2. Unmatched junction bases numbered 13, after V lost 7 bases and J lost 5 bases. Germline-derived CDR1 and CDR2 are SEHNR and FQNEAQ (reference sequence). This CDR3 is built from 15 residues. This CDR3 is CASTTWGGTSNEQYF. CDR3 coding DNA: TGTGCCAGCACCACATGGGGCGGGACTAGTAACGAGCAGTACTTC. Filled out from reference TRBV7-9 and TRBJ2-7, the complete variable domain reads DTGVSQNPRHKITKRGQNVTFRCDPISEHNRLYWYRQTLGQGPEFLTYFQNEAQLEKSRLLSDRFSAERPKGSFSTLEIQRTEQGDSAMYLCASTTWGGTSNEQYFGPGTRLTVT.